This T cell receptor (beta chain) was sequenced during a study of cytomegalovirus exposure and HLA in healthy donors. The study ran its PCR with 60 Vbeta and 13 Jbeta primers. Profiled with immunoSEQ multiplex PCR; TCRdb holds only in-frame clones, not every one. The sample yields 160,000 or so clones, around 79% seen once. The sequence came from a female donor in good health and CMV-seronegative. Material: PBMCs.

Here the CDR3 reads CASSSYRDSTDTQYF. CDR3 nucleotides: TGTGCCAGCAGTTCCTACAGGGACAGCACAGATACGCAGTATTTT. V is TRBV27 and J is TRBJ2-3; TRBD1 might be the D (6 bases). V was trimmed by 4 bases and J by 0 bases, leaving 11 bases between them. Germline CDR1 reads MNHEY; CDR2 reads SMNVEV (reference sequence). The CDR3 sequence is 15 residues long.